The 8 T cell receptor beta chains in this list originate from one sample, sequenced in a study of monozygotic twins with inflammatory bowel disease (dated by TCRdb to about 2019). Library preparation was by 5' RACE. TCRdb names Illumina HiSeq 2500 as the instrument used. Reads reprocessed by TCRdb are summarized as one entry per CDR3 protein sequence, and DNA is absent. The sample table holds more than 300,000 distinct CDR3 sequences. Jointly, the top ten make up around 2.6% of the sample. The sequencing input was blood. These receptor sequences come from a human donor with ulcerative colitis or Crohn's disease, or a healthy co-twin of an affected twin (not recorded which).

J is TRBJ2-3 and V is TRBV10-3; TCRdb picks TRBD1, but there is no DNA to check that call. From germline, CDR1 is ENHRY and CDR2 SYGVKD. There are 15 residues in the CDR3. CDR3 region: CAISLGQTFTDTQYF.

The chain uses TRBV5-1 and TRBJ1-1; the TCRdb call, TRBD1, lacks DNA for checking. The CDR3 spans 15 residues. The germline V gene has CDR1 SGHRS and CDR2 YFSETQ. This chain's CDR3 is CASSPGWGKTTEAFF.

V usage is TRBV7-7 and J usage is TRBJ2-2. Germline V lookup: CDR1 SSHAT, CDR2 FNYEAQ (reference sequence). The CDR3 covers 16 residues. The CDR3 is CASRIRGFGDTGELFF.

This sequence joins TRBV4-1 and TRBJ1-3. CDR1 and CDR2 from the germline V gene are MGHRA and YSYEKL. This CDR3 has 15 amino acids. The CDR3 sequence is CASSQDIGSRNTIYF.

The CDR3 here is CAIRTSNRQNNEQFF. This chain connects TRBV10-3 to TRBJ2-1. The CDR3 spans 15 residues. Germline V lookup: CDR1 ENHRY, CDR2 SYGVKD.

The chain recombines TRBV6-1 with TRBJ1-5. This CDR3 has 14 amino acids. Germline values: CDR1 MNHNS, CDR2 SASEGT. This chain's CDR3 is CASGRITSNQPQHF.

The chain recombines TRBV7-2 with TRBJ2-1; the D gene TCRdb calls, TRBD1, cannot be checked with no DNA. The CDR3 totals 14 residues. Germline V lookup: CDR1 SGHTA, CDR2 FQGNSA. CDR3 amino acids: CASSFPGSYNEQFF.

The J gene is TRBJ1-1, the V gene TRBV19; TCRdb calls TRBD1, which cannot be checked without DNA. This CDR3 region has 12 residues. The V gene's germline CDR1 is LNHDA and CDR2 SQIVND (reference sequence). The CDR3 sequence is CASSTRTVEAFF. The full variable domain, with the rest looked up from reference TRBV19 and TRBJ1-1, is DGGITQSPKYLFRKEGQNVTLSCEQNLNHDAMYWYRQDPGQGLRLIYYSQIVNDFQKGDIAEGYSVSREKKESFPLTVTSAQKNPTAFYLCASSTRTVEAFFGQGTRLTVV.